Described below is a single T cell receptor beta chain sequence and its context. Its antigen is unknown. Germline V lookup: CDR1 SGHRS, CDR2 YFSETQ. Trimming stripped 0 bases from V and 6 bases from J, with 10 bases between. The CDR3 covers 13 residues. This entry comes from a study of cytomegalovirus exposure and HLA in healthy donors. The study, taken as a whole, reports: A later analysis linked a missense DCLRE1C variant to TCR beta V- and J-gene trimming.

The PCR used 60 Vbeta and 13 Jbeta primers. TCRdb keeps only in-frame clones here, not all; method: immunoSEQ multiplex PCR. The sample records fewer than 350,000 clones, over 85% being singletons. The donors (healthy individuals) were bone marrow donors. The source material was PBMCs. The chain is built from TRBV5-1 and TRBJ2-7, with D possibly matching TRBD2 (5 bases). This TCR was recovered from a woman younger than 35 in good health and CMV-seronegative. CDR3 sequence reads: CASSLGGSSEQYF. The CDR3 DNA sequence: TGCGCCAGCAGCTTGGGAGGGTCAAGCGAGCAGTACTTC.